This is a list of T cell receptor beta chains from one sample in a study of T-cell reconstitution after alpha-beta-depleted transplantation in children. TCRdb reanalysed the PCR reads using MiXCR and keeps one entry per CDR3 protein. This table holds approximately 350,000 distinct CDR3 sequences, approximately 12% found once. Sequencing was performed on PBMCs, taken from the stem cell graft. Every receptor here comes from a human donor who donated a stem cell graft to a child with Fanconi anemia. The CDR3 runs from the conserved cysteine through the conserved F or W. D genes are given only for firm matches. Size is omitted from some rows. Given values are once, few, many or a class for expanded clones.

D gene	clone size	V gene	J gene	CDR3 DNA	CDR3 protein
TRBD1	many	TRBV12-3/TRBV12-4	TRBJ1-6	TGTGCCAGCAGCTCGGGACAGGGATACTCACCCCTCCACTTT	CASSSGQGYSPLHF
TRBD2	NA	TRBV29-1	TRBJ2-3	TGCAGCGCCGGGACTAGCGGGGGGATTGCGGATACGCAGTATTTT	CSAGTSGGIADTQYF
NA	NA	TRBV7-9	TRBJ1-1	TGTGCCAGCAGCTTACTCGAGGGGCTGGCCACTGAAGCTTTCTTT	CASSLLEGLATEAFF
TRBD2	NA	TRBV10-1	TRBJ2-1	TGCGCCAGCAGTGATCCGACTAGCGGGGGGGAAACTTACAATGAGCAGTTCTTC	CASSDPTSGGETYNEQFF
NA	once	TRBV5-1	TRBJ2-7	TGCGCCAGCAGCTTGGACCTACTACTTGGCGAGCAGTACTTC	CASSLDLLLGEQYF
NA	few	TRBV20-1	TRBJ1-1	TGCAGTGCTAGTTTTACGGCGGGGTCTGTAGCTTTCTTT	CSASFTAGSVAFF
NA	few	TRBV6-2/TRBV6-3	TRBJ2-5	TGTGCCAGCAGTTACGGGGAATCGGGAGAGACCCAGTACTTC	CASSYGESGETQYF
TRBD1	NA	TRBV19	TRBJ1-5	TGTGCCACCTCGCAGGGGGCGCGAGGTTCAGCCCAGCATTTT	CATSQGARGSAQHF
NA	NA	TRBV11-2	TRBJ1-5	TGTGCCAGCAGCTTGGGGAAGGGCAATCAGCCCCAGCATTTT	CASSLGKGNQPQHF
TRBD1	NA	TRBV7-9	TRBJ1-2	TGTGCCAGCAGCTTAGAAGGCCCAGGGGGCGACACCTTC	CASSLEGPGGDTF
TRBD1	many	TRBV7-6	TRBJ2-3	TGTGCCAGCAGCTTACGGACAGGGGGGGCAGATACGCAGTATTTT	CASSLRTGGADTQYF
NA	NA	TRBV6-5	TRBJ1-5	TGTGCCAGCAGTTCGCGGGGGGGAGTCGGCAATCAGCCCCAGCATTTT	CASSSRGGVGNQPQHF
NA	NA	TRBV4-3	TRBJ1-3	TGCGCCAGCAGCCTACGTAGGGGGGACTCTGGAAACACCATATATTTT	CASSLRRGDSGNTIYF
TRBD2	NA	TRBV15	TRBJ2-3	TGTGCCACCAGCAGAGGCGGGGGAGCAGATACGCAGTATTTT	CATSRGGGADTQYF
NA	NA	TRBV20-1	TRBJ2-3	TGCAGTGCTGACTACAGGACGGGGCTCCTAAACACAGATACGCAGTATTTT	CSADYRTGLLNTDTQYF
TRBD2	few	TRBV7-2	TRBJ2-3	TGTGCCAGCGCCGGCGGACTAGAGAGCACAGATACGCAGTATTTT	CASAGGLESTDTQYF
NA	few	TRBV10-3	TRBJ1-5	TGTGCCATCAGTGCGTGGGGTGGGAATCAGCCCCAGCATTTT	CAISAWGGNQPQHF
NA	NA	TRBV20-1	TRBJ1-5	TGCAGTGCTAGCCCCTTAACGTTGGGAGATCAGCCCCAGCATTTT	CSASPLTLGDQPQHF
NA	few	TRBV12-3/TRBV12-4	TRBJ1-1	TGTGCCAGCAGCCGGGGGGCTGGGACTGAAGCTTTCTTT	CASSRGAGTEAFF
TRBD2	many	TRBV5-1	TRBJ2-3	TGCGCCAGCAGCTTGGCGGGGGGGCCGGATACGCAGTATTTT	CASSLAGGPDTQYF
TRBD2	NA	TRBV20-1	TRBJ2-1	TGCAGTGCTAGAGATCCGGTGGCGGGAGGGCCCTACAATGAGCAGTTCTTC	CSARDPVAGGPYNEQFF
NA	many	TRBV27	TRBJ1-1	TGTGCCAGCAGCCATAACGGGAACACTGAAGCTTTCTTT	CASSHNGNTEAFF